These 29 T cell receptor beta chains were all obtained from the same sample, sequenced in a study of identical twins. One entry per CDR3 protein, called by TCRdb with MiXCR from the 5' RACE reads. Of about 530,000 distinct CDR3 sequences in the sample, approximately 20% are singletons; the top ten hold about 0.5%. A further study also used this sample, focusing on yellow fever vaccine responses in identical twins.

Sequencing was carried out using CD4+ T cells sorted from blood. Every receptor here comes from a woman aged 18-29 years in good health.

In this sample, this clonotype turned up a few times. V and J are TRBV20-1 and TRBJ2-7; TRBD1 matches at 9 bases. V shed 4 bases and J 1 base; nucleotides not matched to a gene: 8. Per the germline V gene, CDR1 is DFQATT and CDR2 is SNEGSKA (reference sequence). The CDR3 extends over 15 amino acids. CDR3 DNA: TGCAGTGCTAAAGACCCCGGGACAGGGTCCTACGAGCAGTACTTC. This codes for CSAKDPGTGSYEQYF.

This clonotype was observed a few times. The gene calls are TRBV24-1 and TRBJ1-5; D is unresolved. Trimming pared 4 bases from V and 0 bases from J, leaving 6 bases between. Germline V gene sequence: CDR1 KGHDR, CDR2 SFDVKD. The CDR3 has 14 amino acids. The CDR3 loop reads CATSDSYSNQPQHF. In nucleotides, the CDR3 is TGTGCCACCAGTGACAGCTATAGCAATCAGCCCCAGCATTTT.

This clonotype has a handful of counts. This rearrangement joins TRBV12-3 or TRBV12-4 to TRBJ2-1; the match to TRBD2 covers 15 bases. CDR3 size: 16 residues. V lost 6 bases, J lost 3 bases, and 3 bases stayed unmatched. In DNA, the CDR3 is TGTGCCAGCAGGGGACTAGCGGGGGGCATCTACAATGAGCAGTTCTTC. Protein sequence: CASRGLAGGIYNEQFF.

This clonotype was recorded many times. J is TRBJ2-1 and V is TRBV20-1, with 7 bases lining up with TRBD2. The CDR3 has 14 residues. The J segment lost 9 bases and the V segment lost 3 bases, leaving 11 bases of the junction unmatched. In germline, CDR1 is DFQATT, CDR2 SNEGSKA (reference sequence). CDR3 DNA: TGCAGTGCTAGTGCACCAGGGAGGGCCAGTGAGCAGTTCTTC. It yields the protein CSASAPGRASEQFF.

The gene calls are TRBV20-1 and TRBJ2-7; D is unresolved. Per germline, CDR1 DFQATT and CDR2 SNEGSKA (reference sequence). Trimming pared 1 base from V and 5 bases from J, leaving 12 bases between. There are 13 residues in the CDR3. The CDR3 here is CSARGKGLHEQYF. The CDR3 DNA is TGCAGTGCTAGAGGTAAAGGTCTCCACGAGCAGTACTTC.

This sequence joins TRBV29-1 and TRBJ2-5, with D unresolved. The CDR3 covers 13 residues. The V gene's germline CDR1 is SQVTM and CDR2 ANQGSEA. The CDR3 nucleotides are TGCTCCCTGGGCCGCACCACCCAAGAGACCCAGTACTTC. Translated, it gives CSLGRTTQETQYF.

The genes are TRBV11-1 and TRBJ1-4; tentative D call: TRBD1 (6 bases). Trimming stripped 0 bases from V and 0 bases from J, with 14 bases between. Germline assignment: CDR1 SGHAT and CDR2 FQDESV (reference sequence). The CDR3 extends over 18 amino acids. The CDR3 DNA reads TGTGCCAGCAGCTTAGCGACCGGGACACCAGCAACTAATGAAAAACTGTTTTTT. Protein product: CASSLATGTPATNEKLFF.

Written as DNA, the CDR3 is TGTGCCAGCAGTTTAGAGGGGCCCAGCACTGAAGCTTTCTTT. Translating gives CASSLEGPSTEAFF. The chain joins TRBV27 to TRBJ1-1, with D possibly matching TRBD1 (5 bases). Trimming pared 2 bases from V and 4 bases from J, leaving 11 bases between. Germline V gene sequence: CDR1 MNHEY, CDR2 SMNVEV (reference sequence). This CDR3 has 14 residues.

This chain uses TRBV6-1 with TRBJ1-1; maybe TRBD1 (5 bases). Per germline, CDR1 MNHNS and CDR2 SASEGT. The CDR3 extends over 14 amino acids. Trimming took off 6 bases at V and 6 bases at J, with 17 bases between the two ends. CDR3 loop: CASSHNDLGAEAFF. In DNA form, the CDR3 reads TGTGCCAGCAGCCACAACGACCTAGGGGCTGAAGCTTTCTTT.

The CDR3 is CASSAGTPYEQYV. In DNA, the CDR3 is TGCGCCAGCAGTGCCGGGACACCTTACGAGCAGTACGTC. This chain joins TRBV10-2 and TRBJ2-7; D is perhaps TRBD1 (6 bases). The CDR3 spans 13 residues. Trimming left V 4 bases short and J 4 bases short, with 11 bases between. CDR1 is WSHSY and CDR2 is SAAADI in the germline V gene.

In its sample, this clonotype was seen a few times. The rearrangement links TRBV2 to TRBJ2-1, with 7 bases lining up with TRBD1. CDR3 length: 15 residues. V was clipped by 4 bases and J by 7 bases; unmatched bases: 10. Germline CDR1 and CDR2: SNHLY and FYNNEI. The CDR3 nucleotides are TGTGCCAGCAGTGCCCGACAGGGTGGCTTTAATGAGCAGTTCTTC. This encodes CASSARQGGFNEQFF. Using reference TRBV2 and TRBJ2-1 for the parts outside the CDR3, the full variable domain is EPEVTQTPSHQVTQMGQEVILRCVPISNHLYFYWYRQILGQKVEFLVSFYNNEISEKSEIFDDQFSVERPDGSNFTLKIRSTKLEDSAMYFCASSARQGGFNEQFFGPGTRLTVL.

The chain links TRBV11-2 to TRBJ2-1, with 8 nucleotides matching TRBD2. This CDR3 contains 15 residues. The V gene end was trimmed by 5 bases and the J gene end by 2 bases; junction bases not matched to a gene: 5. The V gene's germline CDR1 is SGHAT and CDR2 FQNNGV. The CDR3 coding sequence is TGTGCCAGCAGCCCGACTAGCGAAACCTACAATGAGCAGTTCTTC. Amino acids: CASSPTSETYNEQFF.

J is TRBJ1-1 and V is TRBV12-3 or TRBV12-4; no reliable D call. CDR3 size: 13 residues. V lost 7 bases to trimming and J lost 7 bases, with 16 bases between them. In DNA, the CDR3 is TGTGCCAGCACCCTAGGAGTGAAATATGAAGCTTTCTTT. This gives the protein CASTLGVKYEAFF.

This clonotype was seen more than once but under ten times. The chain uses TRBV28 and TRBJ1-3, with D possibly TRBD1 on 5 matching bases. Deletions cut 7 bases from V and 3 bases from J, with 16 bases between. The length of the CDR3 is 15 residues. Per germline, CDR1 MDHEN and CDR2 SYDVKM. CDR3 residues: CASTGRVYNGNTIYF. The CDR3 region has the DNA TGTGCCAGCACGGGCAGGGTTTATAATGGAAACACCATATATTTT.

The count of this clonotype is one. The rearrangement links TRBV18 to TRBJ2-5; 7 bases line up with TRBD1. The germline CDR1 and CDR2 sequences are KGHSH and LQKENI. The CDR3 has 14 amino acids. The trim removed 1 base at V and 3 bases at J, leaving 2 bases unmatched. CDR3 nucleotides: TGTGCCAGCTCACCACGGGGGACAGAAGAGACCCAGTACTTC. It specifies CASSPRGTEETQYF.

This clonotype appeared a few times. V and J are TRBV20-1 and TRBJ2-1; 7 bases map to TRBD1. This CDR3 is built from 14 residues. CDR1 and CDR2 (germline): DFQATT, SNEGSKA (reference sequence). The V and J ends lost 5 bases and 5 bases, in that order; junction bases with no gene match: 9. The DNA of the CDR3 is TGCAGTGCTGCCGGGACAGCCCCTAACAATGAGCAGTTCTTC. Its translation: CSAAGTAPNNEQFF.

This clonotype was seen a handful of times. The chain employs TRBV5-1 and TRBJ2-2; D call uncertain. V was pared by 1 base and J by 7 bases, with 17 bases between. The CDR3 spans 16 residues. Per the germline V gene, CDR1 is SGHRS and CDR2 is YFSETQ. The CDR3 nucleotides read TGCGCCAGCAGCTTGTCGTCGGCTAGTCTCGGCGGGGAGCTGTTTTTT. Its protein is CASSLSSASLGGELFF.

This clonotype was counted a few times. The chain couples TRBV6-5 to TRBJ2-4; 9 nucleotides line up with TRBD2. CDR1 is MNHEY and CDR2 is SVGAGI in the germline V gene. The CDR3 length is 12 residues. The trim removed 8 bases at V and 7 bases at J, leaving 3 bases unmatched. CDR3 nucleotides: TGTGCCAGCGGACTAGCGCGGAACATTCAGTACTTC. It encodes CASGLARNIQYF.

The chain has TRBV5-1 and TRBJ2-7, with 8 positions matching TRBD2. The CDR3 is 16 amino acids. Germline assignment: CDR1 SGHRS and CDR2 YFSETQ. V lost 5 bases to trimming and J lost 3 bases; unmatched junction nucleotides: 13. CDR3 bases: TGCGCCAGCAGTTCGGCCATAGCGGGACCCGGCTACGAGCAGTACTTC. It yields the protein CASSSAIAGPGYEQYF.

The CDR3: CSARLAGGRETQYF. The DNA of the CDR3 is TGCAGTGCTAGACTAGCGGGGGGGCGGGAGACCCAGTACTTC. The chain couples TRBV20-1 to TRBJ2-5; 12 bases match TRBD2. Germline CDR1 is DFQATT and CDR2 is SNEGSKA (reference sequence). The CDR3 consists of 14 residues. V gave up 2 bases and J gave up 5 bases; unmatched junction bases: 3.

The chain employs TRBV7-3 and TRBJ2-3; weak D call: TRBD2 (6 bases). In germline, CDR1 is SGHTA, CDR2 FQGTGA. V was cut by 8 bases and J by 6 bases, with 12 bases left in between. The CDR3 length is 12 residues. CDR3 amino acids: CASSRGDDTQYF. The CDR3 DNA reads TGTGCCAGCTCGCGGGGTGATGATACGCAGTATTTT. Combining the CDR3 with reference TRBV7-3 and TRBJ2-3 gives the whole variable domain GAGVSQTPSNKVTEKGKYVELRCDPISGHTALYWYRQSLGQGPEFLIYFQGTGAADDSGLPNDRFFAVRPEGSVSTLKIQRTERGDSAVYLCASSRGDDTQYFGPGTRLTVL.

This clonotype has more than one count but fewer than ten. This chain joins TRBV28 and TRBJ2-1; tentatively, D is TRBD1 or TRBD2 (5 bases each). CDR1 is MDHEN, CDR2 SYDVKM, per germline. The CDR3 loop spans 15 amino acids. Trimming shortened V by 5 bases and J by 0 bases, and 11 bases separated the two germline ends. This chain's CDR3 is CASSPLGGSYNEQFF. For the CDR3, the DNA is TGTGCCAGCAGTCCGCTTGGGGGCTCCTACAATGAGCAGTTCTTC.

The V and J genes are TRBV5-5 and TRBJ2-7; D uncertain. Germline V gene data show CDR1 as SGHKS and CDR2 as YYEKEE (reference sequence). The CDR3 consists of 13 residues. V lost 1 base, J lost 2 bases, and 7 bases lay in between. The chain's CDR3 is CASSLQETYEQYF. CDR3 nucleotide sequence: TGTGCCAGCAGCTTGCAGGAAACCTACGAGCAGTACTTC.

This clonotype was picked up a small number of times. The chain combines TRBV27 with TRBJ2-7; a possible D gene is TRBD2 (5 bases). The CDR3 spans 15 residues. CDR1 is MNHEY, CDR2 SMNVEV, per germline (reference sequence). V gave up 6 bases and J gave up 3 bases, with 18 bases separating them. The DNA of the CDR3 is TGTGCCAGCAGACCGGACTCCCTGATTAACTACGAGCAGTACTTC. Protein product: CASRPDSLINYEQYF.

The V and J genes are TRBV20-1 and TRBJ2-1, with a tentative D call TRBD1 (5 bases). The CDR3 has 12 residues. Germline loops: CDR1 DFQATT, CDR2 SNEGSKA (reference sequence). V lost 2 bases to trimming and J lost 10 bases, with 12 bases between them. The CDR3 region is CSARFRAGEQFF. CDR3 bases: TGCAGTGCTAGATTCAGGGCTGGCGAGCAGTTCTTC.

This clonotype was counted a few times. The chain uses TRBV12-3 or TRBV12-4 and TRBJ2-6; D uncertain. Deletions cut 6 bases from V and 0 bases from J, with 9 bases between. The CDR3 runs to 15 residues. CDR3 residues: CASSAYYSGANVLTF. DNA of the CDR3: TGTGCCAGCAGCGCCTACTACTCTGGGGCCAACGTCCTGACTTTC.

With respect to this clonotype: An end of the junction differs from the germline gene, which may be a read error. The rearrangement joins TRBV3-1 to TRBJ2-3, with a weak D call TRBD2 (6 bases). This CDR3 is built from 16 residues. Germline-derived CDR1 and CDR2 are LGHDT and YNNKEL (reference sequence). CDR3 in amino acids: CVSSQDLTGARDTQYF. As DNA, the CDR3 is TGTGTCAGCAGCCAAGATCTTACGGGAGCAAGGGATACGCAGTATTTT.

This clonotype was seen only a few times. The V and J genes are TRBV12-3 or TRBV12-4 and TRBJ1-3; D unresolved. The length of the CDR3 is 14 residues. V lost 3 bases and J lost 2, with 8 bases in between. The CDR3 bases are TGTGCCAGCAGTTTCGGGCAGGCTGGAAACACCATATATTTT. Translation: CASSFGQAGNTIYF.

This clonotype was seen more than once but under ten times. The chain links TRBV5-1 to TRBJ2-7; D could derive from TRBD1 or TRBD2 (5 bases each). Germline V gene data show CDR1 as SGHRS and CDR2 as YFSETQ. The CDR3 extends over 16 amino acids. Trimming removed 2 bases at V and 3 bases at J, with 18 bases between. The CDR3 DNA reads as TGCGCCAGCAGCTTCGGGACGCGCGATCTCCTCTACGAGCAGTACTTC. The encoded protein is CASSFGTRDLLYEQYF.